The rows below give T cell receptor beta chains drawn from one sample of a study of primary melanoma T cells and metastatic recurrence. The protocol was immunoSEQ multiplex PCR, while the TCRdb copy is restricted to in-frame clones and leaves out a portion. The data contain about 2,100 clones, less than 75% of them singletons. The sample was melanoma tumor tissue. The source of these receptors is a human donor with melanoma. Both conserved end residues are part of each CDR3. The D gene is left open where the match is weak. Only some rows state a clone size, as once, few, many or a class for expanded clones.

J | V | D | size | CDR3 | DNA
TRBJ2-3 | TRBV19 | TRBD1 | . | CATYTGQGTDTQYF | TGTGCCACCTATACGGGACAGGGGACAGATACGCAGTATTTT
TRBJ1-2 | TRBV19 | . | . | CASSIEIGYGYTF | TGTGCCAGTAGTATTGAAATCGGGTATGGCTACACCTTC
TRBJ2-5 | TRBV4-1 | . | . | CASSQTPGINQETQYF | TGCGCCAGCAGCCAAACCCCCGGAATCAACCAGGAGACCCAGTACTTC
TRBJ2-3 | TRBV7-4 | . | . | CASSPQGFYPDTQYF | TGTGCCAGCAGCCCCCAGGGTTTTTACCCAGATACGCAGTATTTT
TRBJ2-3 | TRBV19 | . | . | CASRVQSSTDTQYF | TGTGCCAGTAGAGTACAGTCTAGCACAGATACGCAGTATTTT
TRBJ1-6 | TRBV6-8 | . | once | CASSSVSSPLHF | TGTGCCAGCAGTTCAGTAAGCTCACCCCTCCACTTT
TRBJ2-3 | TRBV11-3 | TRBD2 | . | CASSLEGTIVWGADTQYF | TGTGCCAGCAGCTTAGAAGGGACTATCGTTTGGGGGGCAGATACGCAGTATTTT
TRBJ2-5 | TRBV7-1 | TRBD2 | . | CASSSSGTSGTQYF | TGTGCCAGCAGCTCCTCCGGGACTAGCGGGACCCAGTACTTC
TRBJ1-1 | TRBV29-1 | . | . | CSVSTVNTEAFF | TGCAGCGTCTCGACTGTGAACACTGAAGCTTTCTTT
TRBJ1-5 | TRBV19 | . | . | CASSIPYSNQPQHF | TGTGCCAGTAGTATACCCTACAGCAATCAGCCCCAGCATTTT
TRBJ2-7 | TRBV11-3 | . | . | CASSLEEGSYEQYF | TGTGCCAGCAGCTTAGAGGAGGGGTCCTACGAGCAGTACTTC
TRBJ2-1 | TRBV11-3 | TRBD2 | few | CASRITGEGGYYNEQFF | TGTGCCAGCAGAATAACCGGGGAGGGCGGATACTACAATGAGCAGTTCTTC
TRBJ1-1 | TRBV11-3 | . | . | CASSQPEAGTTEAFF | TGTGCCAGCAGCCAACCCGAGGCAGGGACCACTGAAGCTTTCTTT
TRBJ2-7 | TRBV19 | . | few | CASSAGQNYEQYF | TGTGCCAGTAGTGCCGGACAGAACTACGAGCAGTACTTC
TRBJ2-2 | TRBV19 | TRBD2 | . | CASTHYRRLAGVTGELFF | TGTGCCAGTACCCATTACCGGCGGCTAGCGGGAGTCACCGGGGAGCTGTTTTTT
TRBJ2-3 | TRBV23-1 | . | . | CASSQEATAAEDTQYF | TGCGCCAGCAGCCAAGAGGCAACGGCGGCAGAAGATACGCAGTATTTT
TRBJ1-3 | TRBV11-3 | TRBD1 | few | CASSPGTGRTGNTIYF | TGTGCCAGCAGCCCCGGGACAGGGAGAACAGGAAACACCATATATTTT
TRBJ2-6 | TRBV11-3 | TRBD1 | . | CASSWTGGGGANVLTF | TGTGCCAGCAGCTGGACAGGGGGAGGTGGGGCCAACGTCCTGACTTTC
TRBJ2-7 | TRBV11-3 | TRBD1 | few | CASSLTRGSAGIYEQYF | TGTGCCAGCAGCTTAACCAGGGGGAGTGCCGGGATATACGAGCAGTACTTC
TRBJ2-1 | TRBV4-1 | TRBD2 | . | CASSRQGGPVLSEQFF | TGCGCCAGCAGCCGCCAGGGAGGGCCTGTTCTTAGTGAGCAGTTCTTC